This entry describes one TCR beta chain. As yet, its antigen is unknown. This sample was included in a study of persistence of HIV-infected CD4 T cells. The stimulus was an HIV-1 Gag 15-mer peptide pool, around 1.1 ug/peptide/mL. Sorted nonresponding memory CD4+ T cells were CD40L-negative, CD69-negative, CD45RO-high. This CDR3 comprises 15 residues. The germline V gene encodes CDR1 SNHLY and CDR2 FYNNEI. Trimming cost V 4 bases and J 0 bases, with 12 bases left between them. Sequencing used immunoSEQ version 4 in survey mode. Profiled with immunoSEQ multiplex PCR; TCRdb holds only in-frame clones, not every one. The data hold about 60,000 clones, with over 60% observed a single time.

The chain carries TRBV2 and TRBJ1-2, with no clear D. The specimen was CD4+ T cells sorted from PBMCs after roughly 17-hour stimulation, collected from a patient who received antiretroviral therapy. This clonotype originated in an adult man with HIV who was CMV-seropositive. The CDR3 nucleotides are TGTGCCAGCAGTGTCAAAGAGGGCGCTAACTATGGCTACACCTTC. Translated: CASSVKEGANYGYTF.